The present entry profiles one T cell receptor beta chain with its context. What it recognizes is unknown. These data originate in a study of cytomegalovirus exposure and HLA in healthy donors. Study-level background: Per a later analysis, the approximately 690 first-cohort and 110 or so validation repertoires shared one platform. Study-wide findings and caveats: Reported performance of the classifier showed diagnosis of cytomegalovirus status with high specificity and sensitivity.

The table came from immunoSEQ multiplex PCR; TCRdb's copy has only in-frame clones and leaves some out. The repertoire includes 300,000 to 450,000 clones, about nine tenths of them detected once, and under 0.9% sits in the top ten. The CDR3 has 12 amino acids. Trimming cost V 2 bases and J 0 bases, with 4 bases left between them. Germline values: CDR1 SQVTM, CDR2 ANQGSEA. J is TRBJ1-1 and V is TRBV29-1; D not certain. Sequencing was done on a sample of PBMCs. The TCR comes from a woman under 30 in good health and CMV-seronegative. In DNA form, the CDR3 reads TGCAGCGTTGAAATTATGAACACTGAAGCTTTCTTT. Translation: CSVEIMNTEAFF. Variable domain in full (rest from reference TRBV29-1 and TRBJ1-1): SAVISQKPSRDICQRGTSLTIQCQVDSQVTMMFWYRQQPGQSLTLIATANQGSEATYESGFVIDKFPISRPNLTFSTLTVSNMSPEDSSIYLCSVEIMNTEAFFGQGTRLTVV.